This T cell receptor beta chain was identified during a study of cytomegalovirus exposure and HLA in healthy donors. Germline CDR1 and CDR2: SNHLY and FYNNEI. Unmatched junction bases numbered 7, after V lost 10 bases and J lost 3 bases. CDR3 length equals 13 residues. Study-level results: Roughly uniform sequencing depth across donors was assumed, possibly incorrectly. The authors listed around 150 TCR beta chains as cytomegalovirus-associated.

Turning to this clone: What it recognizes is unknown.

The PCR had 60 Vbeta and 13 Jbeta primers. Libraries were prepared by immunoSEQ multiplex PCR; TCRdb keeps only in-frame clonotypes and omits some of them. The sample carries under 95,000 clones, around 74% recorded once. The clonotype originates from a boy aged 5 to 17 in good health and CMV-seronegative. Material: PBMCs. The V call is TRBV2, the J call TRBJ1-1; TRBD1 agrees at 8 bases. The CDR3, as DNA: TGTGCCACCTGGACAGGGCGGTACACTGAAGCTTTCTTT. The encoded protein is CATWTGRYTEAFF.